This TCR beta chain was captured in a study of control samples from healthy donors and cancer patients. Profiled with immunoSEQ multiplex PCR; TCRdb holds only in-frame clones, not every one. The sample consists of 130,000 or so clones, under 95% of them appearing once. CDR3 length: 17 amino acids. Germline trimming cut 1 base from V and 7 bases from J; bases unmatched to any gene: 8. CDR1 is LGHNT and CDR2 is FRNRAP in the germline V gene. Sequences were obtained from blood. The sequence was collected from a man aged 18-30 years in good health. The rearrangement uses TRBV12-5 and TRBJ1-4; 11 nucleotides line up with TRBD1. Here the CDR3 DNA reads TGTGCTAGTGGTTTGGGATCCGCCGGGACAGGGGGTGAAAAACTGTTTTTT. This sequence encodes CASGLGSAGTGGEKLFF.